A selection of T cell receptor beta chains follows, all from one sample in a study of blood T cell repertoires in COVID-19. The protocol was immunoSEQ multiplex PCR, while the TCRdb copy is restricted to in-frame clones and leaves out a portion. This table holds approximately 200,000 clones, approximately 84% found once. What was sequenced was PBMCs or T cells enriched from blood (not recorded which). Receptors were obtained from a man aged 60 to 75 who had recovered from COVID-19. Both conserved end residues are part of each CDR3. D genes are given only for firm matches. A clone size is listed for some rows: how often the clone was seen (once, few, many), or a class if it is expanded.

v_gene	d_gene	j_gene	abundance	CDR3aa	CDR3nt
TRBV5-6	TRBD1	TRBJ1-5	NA	CASSHSNDRGHQPQHF	TGTGCCAGCAGCCATAGTAACGACAGGGGTCATCAGCCCCAGCATTTT
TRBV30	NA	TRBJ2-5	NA	CAWSGFGIKETQYF	TGTGCCTGGAGTGGGTTCGGGATTAAAGAGACCCAGTACTTC
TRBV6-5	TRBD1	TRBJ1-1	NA	CASSYYKGAGTEAFF	TGTGCCAGCAGTTACTACAAGGGGGCGGGCACTGAAGCTTTCTTT
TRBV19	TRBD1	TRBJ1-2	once	CASSRTGEAGYTF	TGTGCCAGTAGCCGGACAGGGGAAGCTGGCTACACCTTC
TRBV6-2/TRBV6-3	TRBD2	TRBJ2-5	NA	CASSYATAGEETQYF	TGTGCCAGCAGTTACGCCACAGCGGGGGAAGAGACCCAGTACTTC
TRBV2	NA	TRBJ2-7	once	CASSVTRWWEQYF	TGTGCCAGCAGTGTAACCAGGTGGTGGGAGCAGTACTTC
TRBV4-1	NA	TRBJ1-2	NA	CASSQDQASESYTF	TGCGCCAGCAGCCAAGATCAGGCCTCAGAGAGCTACACCTTC
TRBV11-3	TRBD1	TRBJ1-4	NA	CASSSGTGNEKLFF	TGTGCCAGCAGTTCCGGGACAGGGAATGAAAAACTGTTTTTT
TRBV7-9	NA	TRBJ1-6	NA	CASSRRQDHIGSPLHF	TGTGCCAGCAGCAGAAGACAGGATCATATCGGTTCACCCCTCCACTTT
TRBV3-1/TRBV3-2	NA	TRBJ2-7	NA	CASSRTFDEQYF	TGTGCCAGCAGCCGGACATTTGACGAGCAGTACTTC
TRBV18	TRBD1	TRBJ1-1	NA	CASSPEDRGTNTEAFF	TGTGCCAGCTCACCGGAGGACAGGGGGACCAACACTGAAGCTTTCTTT
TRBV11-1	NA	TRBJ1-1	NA	CASSFRGNTEAFF	TGTGCCAGCAGCTTCCGGGGAAACACTGAAGCTTTCTTT
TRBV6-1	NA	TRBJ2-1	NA	CASSEMVGDEQFF	TGTGCCAGCAGTGAAATGGTTGGAGATGAGCAGTTCTTC
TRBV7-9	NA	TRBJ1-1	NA	CASSQQGNTEAFF	TGTGCCAGCAGCCAACAGGGAAACACTGAAGCTTTCTTT
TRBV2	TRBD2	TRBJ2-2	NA	CASEAGEFAGELFF	TGTGCCAGCGAAGCGGGGGAGTTCGCCGGGGAGCTGTTTTTT
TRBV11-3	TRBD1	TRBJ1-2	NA	CASSLFRRISGGVEHGYTF	TGTGCCAGCAGCTTATTTCGAAGGATTTCAGGGGGCGTCGAACATGGCTACACCTTC
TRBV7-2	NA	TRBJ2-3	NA	CASSSLAESTDTQYF	TGTGCCAGCAGCTCGTTAGCGGAAAGCACAGATACGCAGTATTTT
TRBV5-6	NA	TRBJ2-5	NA	CASSAGWGGLRETQYF	TGTGCCAGCAGCGCCGGTTGGGGGGGGCTGAGAGAGACCCAGTACTTC
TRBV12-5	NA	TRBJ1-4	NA	CASGLQGNEKLFF	TGTGCTAGTGGTTTACAGGGTAATGAAAAACTGTTTTTT
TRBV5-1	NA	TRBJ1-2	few	CASSAIHQGNYGYTF	TGCGCCAGCAGCGCAATTCACCAGGGGAACTATGGCTACACCTTC
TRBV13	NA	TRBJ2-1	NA	CASSGGARNEQFF	TGTGCCAGCAGCGGGGGGGCACGCAATGAGCAGTTCTTC
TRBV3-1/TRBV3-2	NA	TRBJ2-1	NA	CASSLRSGGGGHNEQFF	TGTGCCAGCAGCCTTCGCTCGGGTGGCGGGGGCCACAATGAGCAGTTCTTC
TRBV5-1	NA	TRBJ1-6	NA	CASSLAVRGDSPLHF	TGCGCCAGCAGCTTGGCCGTCAGGGGTGATTCACCCCTCCACTTT
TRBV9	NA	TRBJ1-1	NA	CASSPSHRVTEAFF	TGTGCCAGCAGCCCCAGCCACAGGGTGACTGAAGCTTTCTTT
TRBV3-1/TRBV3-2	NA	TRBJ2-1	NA	CASSQDPGGLYNEQFF	TGTGCCAGCAGCCAAGATCCGGGGGGCCTCTACAATGAGCAGTTCTTC
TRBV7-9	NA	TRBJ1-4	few	CASSLMAGNEKLFF	TGTGCCAGCAGCCTCATGGCAGGGAATGAAAAACTGTTTTTT
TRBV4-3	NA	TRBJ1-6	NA	CASSQDQVAYYNSPLHF	TGCGCCAGCAGCCAAGACCAGGTGGCGTACTATAATTCACCCCTCCACTTT
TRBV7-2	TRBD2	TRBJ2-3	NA	CASSPQSSGGTDTQYF	TGTGCCAGCAGCCCCCAGTCGAGCGGGGGCACAGATACGCAGTATTTT
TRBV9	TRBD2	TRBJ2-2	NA	CASSVVSGGAAGELFF	TGTGCCAGCAGCGTAGTTAGCGGGGGGGCCGCCGGGGAGCTGTTTTTT
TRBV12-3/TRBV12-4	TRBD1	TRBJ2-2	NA	CASRWTGTGELFF	TGTGCCAGCAGGTGGACAGGGACCGGGGAGCTGTTTTTT
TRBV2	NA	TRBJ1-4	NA	CASSTGYGEKLFF	TGTGCCAGCAGTACAGGGTATGGGGAAAAACTGTTTTTT
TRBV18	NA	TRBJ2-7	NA	CASSPQGRLGEQYF	TGTGCCAGCTCACCCCAGGGGCGCTTGGGCGAGCAGTACTTC
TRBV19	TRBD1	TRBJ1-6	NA	CASRMGQLNSPLHF	TGTGCCAGTAGAATGGGACAGCTTAATTCACCCCTCCACTTT
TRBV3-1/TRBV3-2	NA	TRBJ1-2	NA	CASSPDSYGYTF	TGTGCCAGCAGCCCAGACAGCTATGGCTACACCTTC
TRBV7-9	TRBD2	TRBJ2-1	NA	CASSLDQLAGNNEQFF	TGTGCCAGCAGCTTAGACCAACTAGCGGGGAACAATGAGCAGTTCTTC